The next 26 T cell receptor beta chains were all read from a single sample in a study of T cell responses to AZD1222 COVID-19 vaccine. Some clones are missing from TCRdb's copy, which holds only in-frame ones; the method was immunoSEQ multiplex PCR. The sample includes under 95,000 clones, 85% to 90% of them seen just once. The specimen was peripheral blood, collected on day 0 of AZD1222 vaccination. The receptors shown here come from an adult in good health.

This clone was counted a single time. The V call is TRBV9, the J call TRBJ2-7, with D perhaps being TRBD1 or TRBD2 (5 bases each). The CDR3 is 14 residues long. Germline V gene lookup returns CDR1 SGDLS and CDR2 YYNGEE. V shed 0 bases and J shed 3 bases, with 10 bases lying between them. Here the CDR3 DNA reads TGTGCCAGCAGCGTAGGTGGGACGGGCTACGAGCAGTACTTC. It is translated as CASSVGGTGYEQYF.

This sequence joins TRBV6-2 or TRBV6-3 and TRBJ2-3; 7 bases line up with TRBD1. The CDR3 loop spans 17 amino acids. V dropped 4 bases and J dropped 0; count of bases not matched to a gene: 10. The V gene's germline CDR1 is MNHEY and CDR2 SVGEGT. CDR3 coding DNA: TGTGCCAGCAGTTTCTTCCTACAGGGGAGCAGCACAGATACGCAGTATTTT. This gives the protein CASSFFLQGSSTDTQYF.

This clone was observed a single time. The chain couples TRBV2 to TRBJ2-7; 9 nucleotides match TRBD2. Germline V gives CDR1 SNHLY, CDR2 FYNNEI. Unmatched junction bases numbered 3, after V lost 3 bases and J lost 6 bases. This CDR3 region has 13 residues. CDR3 amino acids: CASSDLAGSEQYF. The CDR3 DNA sequence: TGTGCCAGCAGTGACCTAGCGGGGTCCGAGCAGTACTTC.

The chain combines TRBV4-1 with TRBJ1-2; 7 bases are shared with TRBD1. The CDR3 has 14 amino acids. Germline V lookup: CDR1 MGHRA, CDR2 YSYEKL. V lost 6 bases and J lost 4; bases outside the gene matches: 8. CDR3 nucleotide sequence: TGCGCCAGCAGACAGACAGGGCTTGCCTATGGCTACACCTTC. This codes for CASRQTGLAYGYTF.

The chain joins TRBV5-1 to TRBJ2-5, with TRBD2 identical over 8 bases. The CDR3 totals 15 residues. After removal of 0 bases from V and 5 bases from J, the junction contained 6 bases not matched to a gene. The germline V gene has CDR1 SGHRS and CDR2 YFSETQ. The CDR3 DNA is TGCGCCAGCAGCTTGGAGGCGGGGGGCGGGGAGACCCAGTACTTC. This encodes CASSLEAGGGETQYF.

CDR3 nucleotides: TGTGCCAGCAGCGCTGCCATGGGGGTTGAAGCTTTCTTT. Its protein is CASSAAMGVEAFF. J is TRBJ1-1 and V is TRBV7-2; TRBD1 is a possible D gene (5 bases). V was trimmed by 5 bases and J by 7 bases, leaving 14 bases between them. This CDR3 region has 13 residues. Germline V lookup: CDR1 SGHTA, CDR2 FQGNSA.

In its sample, this clone was seen once. The gene calls are TRBV6-2 or TRBV6-3 and TRBJ2-7, with D uncertain. Trimming shortened V by 6 bases and J by 4 bases, and 10 bases separated the two germline ends. Germline V gene data show CDR1 as MNHEY and CDR2 as SVGEGT. This CDR3 region has 12 residues. In DNA form, the CDR3 reads TGTGCCAGCAGCCTTACACCTTACGAGCAGTACTTC. Translated: CASSLTPYEQYF.

In DNA, the CDR3 is TGTGCCAGCAGCGTAGGATACGGGATCAACTCCTACGAGCAGTACTTC. Translated, it gives CASSVGYGINSYEQYF. The rearrangement links TRBV9 to TRBJ2-7; D is possibly TRBD2 (5 bases). The V end was cut by 0 bases, the J end by 0 bases, with 13 bases between. The CDR3 totals 16 residues. Germline V CDR1 and CDR2: SGDLS, YYNGEE. The whole variable domain, remainder taken from reference TRBV9 and TRBJ2-7, is DSGVTQTPKHLITATGQRVTLRCSPRSGDLSVYWYQQSLDQGLQFLIQYYNGEERAKGNILERFSAQQFPDLHSELNLSSLELGDSALYFCASSVGYGINSYEQYFGPGTRLTVT.

V gene TRBV7-2 combines with J gene TRBJ2-7; the match to TRBD2 covers 10 bases. Germline-derived CDR1 and CDR2 are SGHTA and FQGNSA. This CDR3 spans 18 amino acids. Trimming at V came to 5 bases and at J to 0 bases, leaving 13 bases not matched to a gene. CDR3 nucleotides: TGTGCCAGCAGCCCTAGCGGGGGAGGCTACCTCAGCTCCTACGAGCAGTACTTC. This translates into CASSPSGGGYLSSYEQYF.

The chain uses TRBV7-8 and TRBJ2-6; no reliable D call. Germline V gene lookup returns CDR1 SGHVS and CDR2 FQNEAQ. Deletions cut 2 bases from V and 0 bases from J, with 5 bases between. The CDR3 length is 15 residues. The CDR3 is CASSLRNSGANVLTF. DNA of the CDR3: TGTGCCAGCAGCTTACGGAACTCTGGGGCCAACGTCCTGACTTTC.

The chain carries TRBV11-2 and TRBJ1-1; D gene ambiguous. Per the germline V gene, CDR1 is SGHAT and CDR2 is FQNNGV. V lost 0 bases and J 6 bases, leaving 8 bases between the germline ends. The CDR3 has 13 residues. The CDR3: CASSLEPYAEAFF. The DNA of the CDR3 is TGTGCCAGCAGCTTAGAGCCTTACGCTGAAGCTTTCTTT.

The rearrangement links TRBV6-6 to TRBJ2-5, with a possible D match to TRBD1 (5 bases). The germline V gene has CDR1 MNHNY and CDR2 SVGAGI (reference sequence). Between the trimmed V and J ends, which lost 6 bases and 5 bases, there was a span of 10 bases. The CDR3 extends over 12 amino acids. The CDR3 nucleotides are TGTGCCAGCAGGCAGGGTTGGGAGACCCAGTACTTC. Its protein is CASRQGWETQYF.

By share of the sample, this clone is medium-sized. V usage is TRBV6-5 and J usage is TRBJ2-1; 9 bases are shared with TRBD1. CDR3 length: 13 residues. Germline V gene data show CDR1 as MNHEY and CDR2 as SVGAGI. Trimming took 7 bases from V and 9 from J; bases not matched to a gene: 7. The CDR3 nucleotides read TGTGCCAGCATCGGGACAGGGATGAGTGAGCAGTTCTTC. It is translated as CASIGTGMSEQFF.

The CDR3 nucleotides read TGTGCCAGCAGCTGGGGGGTTTACGAGCAGTACTTC. It encodes CASSWGVYEQYF. The chain is built from TRBV5-8 and TRBJ2-7; TRBD2 might be the D (6 bases). The CDR3 runs to 12 residues. V was pared by 3 bases and J by 4 bases, with 8 bases between. Germline assignment: CDR1 SGHTS and CDR2 YDEGEE.

The rearrangement links TRBV12-5 to TRBJ2-7; D uncertain. The V end was cut by 6 bases, the J end by 2 bases, with 8 bases between. The CDR3 loop spans 12 amino acids. CDR1 and CDR2 from the germline V gene are LGHNT and FRNRAP. CDR3 coding DNA: TGTGCTAGTGGCCTTGACACCTACGAGCAGTACTTC. This gives the protein CASGLDTYEQYF.

The chain links TRBV9 to TRBJ1-2; 10 bases are a match to TRBD1. Germline loops: CDR1 SGDLS, CDR2 YYNGEE. The length of the CDR3 is 15 residues. J was trimmed by 3 bases and V by 3 bases; bases with no gene match: 5. The DNA for the CDR3 is TGTGCCAGCAGCGCCTGGACAGGGGGGGACTATGGCTACACCTTC. Translating it yields CASSAWTGGDYGYTF.

CDR3 nucleotides: TGTGCCAGCAGCTTAGGTCCGGGACGGGCGATCGCCTATGGCTACACCTTC. Translating gives CASSLGPGRAIAYGYTF. J is TRBJ1-2 and V is TRBV7-6, with D tentatively TRBD1 (5 bases). With 1 base removed from V and 4 bases from J, the gap between germline ends came to 19 bases. Germline V gene sequence: CDR1 SGHVS, CDR2 FNYEAQ. CDR3 length equals 17 residues.

V and J are TRBV29-1 and TRBJ1-1; 11 nucleotides align to TRBD1. CDR3 length: 14 amino acids. CDR1 and CDR2 (germline): SQVTM, ANQGSEA. J gave up 4 bases and V 2 bases, and 3 bases lay outside the gene matches. This chain's CDR3 is CSVESGQGATEAFF. The CDR3 coding sequence is TGCAGCGTTGAATCCGGACAGGGGGCCACTGAAGCTTTCTTT. Complete variable domain (other parts from reference TRBV29-1 and TRBJ1-1): SAVISQKPSRDICQRGTSLTIQCQVDSQVTMMFWYRQQPGQSLTLIATANQGSEATYESGFVIDKFPISRPNLTFSTLTVSNMSPEDSSIYLCSVESGQGATEAFFGQGTRLTVV.

This chain uses TRBV6-5 with TRBJ1-5, with unresolved D. V was pared by 0 bases and J by 4 bases, with 10 bases between. This CDR3 has 15 residues. Germline lookup yields CDR1 MNHEY and CDR2 SVGAGI. The CDR3 DNA sequence: TGTGCCAGCAGTTACTCCGGAACACTTAATCAGCCCCAGCATTTT. Its translation: CASSYSGTLNQPQHF.

The rearrangement uses TRBV19 and TRBJ1-3; D call uncertain. Germline lookup yields CDR1 LNHDA and CDR2 SQIVND (reference sequence). The CDR3 is 12 residues long. Trimming took 8 bases from V and 8 from J, leaving 13 bases between them. Here the CDR3 DNA reads TGTGCCAGTTCACGGGGTCGGGACACCATATATTTT. This gives the protein CASSRGRDTIYF.

This clone was counted between two and nine times. This chain connects TRBV19 to TRBJ2-7; 7 nucleotides line up with TRBD2. There are 14 residues in the CDR3. Looked up from germline, CDR1 is LNHDA and CDR2 is SQIVND (reference sequence). Trimming cost V 5 bases and J 1 base; bases outside gene matches: 5. CDR3 in amino acids: CASSFGGGSYEQYF. The CDR3 nucleotides are TGTGCCAGTAGTTTTGGGGGAGGGTCCTACGAGCAGTACTTC.

This rearrangement joins TRBV23-1 to TRBJ2-3; 12 bases fit TRBD2. TRBV23-1 is designated an ORF whose function remains uncertain. V lost 4 bases, J lost 6 bases, and 8 bases stayed unmatched. The CDR3 sequence is 16 residues long. CDR3 region: CASSRASGGGCDTQYF. The CDR3 DNA reads TGCGCCAGCAGTCGGGCTAGCGGGGGGGGTTGTGATACGCAGTATTTT.

The V and J genes are TRBV6-2 or TRBV6-3 and TRBJ1-4, with TRBD1 matching over 7 bases. In germline, CDR1 is MNHEY, CDR2 SVGEGT. Trimming cost V 4 bases and J 3 bases; bases outside gene matches: 5. CDR3 length: 15 residues. The CDR3 nucleotides read TGTGCCAGCAGTTCTACGGGACAGCCTAATGAAAAACTGTTTTTT. Amino acids: CASSSTGQPNEKLFF.

The chain recombines TRBV6-5 with TRBJ1-2, with TRBD1 identical over 7 bases. The CDR3 extends over 13 amino acids. Trimming took 11 bases from V and 3 from J; bases not matched to a gene: 9. The V gene's germline CDR1 is MNHEY and CDR2 SVGAGI. The CDR3 nucleotides read TGTGCCGGGGCAAGGGGGCTGGACTATGGCTACACCTTC. Translation: CAGARGLDYGYTF.

The rearrangement links TRBV6-5 to TRBJ1-3, with unresolved D. V shed 7 bases and J shed 0 bases, with 7 bases lying between them. The CDR3 length is 13 residues. Germline V gene sequence: CDR1 MNHEY, CDR2 SVGAGI. The CDR3, as DNA: TGTGCCAGCACAGCAATCTCTGGAAACACCATATATTTT. This codes for CASTAISGNTIYF.

The chain employs TRBV29-1 and TRBJ1-5; 7 bases match TRBD1. Germline CDR1 and CDR2: SQVTM and ANQGSEA. This CDR3 is built from 12 residues. The CDR3 bases are TGCACCCCAGGGACAGGCAATCAGCCCCAGCATTTT. Protein sequence: CTPGTGNQPQHF.